The 17 T cell receptor beta chains reported below all come from one sample, sequenced in a study of molecular identifiers for immune sequencing clone quantification. One entry per CDR3 protein, called by TCRdb with MiXCR from the PCR reads. Of about 510,000 distinct CDR3 sequences detected, about a fifth appear once; the ten largest clones hold around 0.84%. Sequencing was carried out using naive CD8+ T cells from blood, with Jurkat cell RNA spiked in. The subset: FACS-sorted CD8+CD4-CCR7+CD45RA+ naive T cells. The origin of the receptors is a human donor in good health. Some libraries in this study had Jurkat cell RNA spiked in.

This clonotype was observed many times. Germline is not matched at one junction end, which may reflect a read error. The chain joins TRBV15 to TRBJ1-5, with 7 bases fitting TRBD1. The CDR3 runs 17 residues. The germline CDR1 and CDR2 sequences are LNHNV and YYDKDF (reference sequence). As DNA, the CDR3 is TGTGCCACCAGAAGAGGTGTACAGGGGCGCGGCAATCAGCCCCAGCATTTT. It encodes CATRRGVQGRGNQPQHF.

The chain has TRBV7-3 and TRBJ2-1; 7 bases align to TRBD1. The CDR3 covers 16 residues. Losses at the gene ends were 4 bases for V and 3 bases for J; bases not matched to a gene: 9. CDR1 is SGHTA, CDR2 FQGTGA, per germline. The CDR3 DNA sequence: TGTGCCAGCAGCTCGTCGCCCCAGGGGGACTACAATGAGCAGTTCTTC. It is translated as CASSSSPQGDYNEQFF.

This clonotype was detected ten times or more. This sequence joins TRBV7-8 and TRBJ1-1, with a possible D match to TRBD1 (6 bases). The V and J ends lost 1 base and 5 bases respectively, with 20 bases between them. The CDR3 is 17 residues long. The germline gives CDR1 SGHVS, CDR2 FQNEAQ. This chain's CDR3 is CASSLGGPGYTYTEAFF. CDR3 nucleotides: TGTGCCAGCAGCTTAGGGGGGCCCGGGTACACGTATACTGAAGCTTTCTTT.

The chain employs TRBV28 and TRBJ1-6; D gene uncertain. V shed 5 bases and J shed 3 bases, with 8 bases lying between them. The CDR3 spans 14 residues. Looked up from germline, CDR1 is MDHEN and CDR2 is SYDVKM. The CDR3 region is CASSDIFYNSPLHF. As DNA, the CDR3 is TGTGCCAGCAGTGACATCTTCTATAATTCACCCCTCCACTTT. Variable domain in full (rest from reference TRBV28 and TRBJ1-6): DVKVTQSSRYLVKRTGEKVFLECVQDMDHENMFWYRQDPGLGLRLIYFSYDVKMKEKGDIPEGYSVSREKKERFSLILESASTNQTSMYLCASSDIFYNSPLHFGNGTRLTVT.

This clonotype was counted between two and nine times. The chain joins TRBV6-5 to TRBJ1-2; TRBD1 matches at 7 bases. V gave up 2 bases and J gave up 4 bases; unmatched junction bases: 7. There are 15 residues in the CDR3. Germline lookup yields CDR1 MNHEY and CDR2 SVGAGI. CDR3 nucleotides: TGTGCCAGCAGTTACCGCCAGACAGGGTCCTATGGCTACACCTTC. Its translation: CASSYRQTGSYGYTF.

This clonotype was seen a few times. The CDR3 loop reads CATSRRREGPTEAFF. The CDR3 DNA is TGTGCCACCAGCAGGCGACGCGAGGGACCTACTGAAGCTTTCTTT. The chain joins TRBV15 to TRBJ1-1, with D maybe TRBD1 (5 bases). The CDR3 extends over 15 amino acids. Trimming left V 3 bases short and J 5 bases short, with 16 bases between. CDR1 and CDR2 from the germline V gene are LNHNV and YYDKDF (reference sequence).

This clonotype was recorded a few times. This chain links TRBV4-1 with TRBJ1-1; TRBD1 might be the D (5 bases). The CDR3 contains 16 residues. The V end was cut by 0 bases, the J end by 4 bases, with 15 bases between. Germline CDR1 is MGHRA and CDR2 is YSYEKL. The DNA for the CDR3 is TGCGCCAGCAGCCAAGATTTTGCAGGTGGGGGCACTGAAGCTTTCTTT. Protein sequence: CASSQDFAGGGTEAFF.

The chain employs TRBV10-2 and TRBJ1-1; TRBD1 is a possible D gene (5 bases). There are 14 residues in the CDR3. Trimming shortened V by 9 bases and J by 1 base, and 15 bases separated the two germline ends. CDR1 and CDR2 (germline): WSHSY, SAAADI. This CDR3 is CASRQTEENTEAFF. The DNA of the CDR3 is TGCGCCAGTCGCCAGACAGAGGAGAACACTGAAGCTTTCTTT.

This clonotype was counted at least ten times. The J gene is TRBJ1-4, the V gene TRBV4-3; D may be TRBD1 (5 bases). The ends were cut back, 0 bases at V and 7 bases at J, with 15 bases in the middle. CDR1 is LGHNA and CDR2 is YSLEER in the germline V gene. The CDR3 extends over 16 amino acids. CDR3 coding DNA: TGCGCCAGCAGCCAAGATCGGGCAGGGTATATTGAAAAACTGTTTTTT. Encoded protein: CASSQDRAGYIEKLFF.

This clonotype turned up a few times. The chain couples TRBV19 to TRBJ2-1; 15 positions match TRBD2. J lost 4 bases, V lost 5 bases, and 0 bases had no gene match. Germline V lookup: CDR1 LNHDA, CDR2 SQIVND (reference sequence). The CDR3 extends over 15 amino acids. The CDR3 DNA sequence: TGTGCCAGTAGTGGGACTAGCGGGGGGTACAATGAGCAGTTCTTC. Protein sequence: CASSGTSGGYNEQFF. Full variable domain (outside the CDR3, taken from reference TRBV19 and TRBJ2-1): DGGITQSPKYLFRKEGQNVTLSCEQNLNHDAMYWYRQDPGQGLRLIYYSQIVNDFQKGDIAEGYSVSREKKESFPLTVTSAQKNPTAFYLCASSGTSGGYNEQFFGPGTRLTVL.

This clonotype has ten or more counts. The V call is TRBV12-3 or TRBV12-4, the J call TRBJ2-1, with unresolved D. The CDR3 extends over 15 amino acids. Trimming removed 1 base from V and 15 bases from J, with 22 bases in between. The CDR3 spells CASSLEPDRQMRPFF. Here the CDR3 DNA reads TGTGCCAGCAGTTTAGAGCCCGACCGCCAGATGAGACCGTTCTTC.

Worth noting for this clonotype: The conserved final phenylalanine or tryptophan is absent from the CDR3, which likely points to a read error. The gene calls are TRBV5-5 and TRBJ1-1, with no clear D. Germline CDR1 reads SGHKS; CDR2 reads YYEKEE (reference sequence). This CDR3 comprises 13 residues. V lost 2 bases to trimming and J lost 2 bases, with 7 bases between them. The CDR3 region has the DNA TGTGCCAGCAGCTTATTTACCAACACTGAAGCTTTCCTT. It translates to CASSLFTNTEAFL.

There are a few counts of this clonotype. The V gene is TRBV6-2 or TRBV6-3, the J gene TRBJ2-7, with 8 positions matching TRBD1. The CDR3 has 16 amino acids. CDR1 and CDR2 (germline): MNHEY, SVGEGT. J gave up 6 bases and V 0 bases, and 10 bases lay outside the gene matches. The CDR3 region is CASSYSTRRGRVEQYF. Here the CDR3 DNA reads TGTGCCAGCAGTTACTCGACTCGCAGGGGGCGCGTCGAGCAGTACTTC.

This clonotype has only a few counts. The chain combines TRBV6-4 with TRBJ2-2; the match to TRBD2 covers 7 bases. The V gene's germline CDR1 is MRHNA and CDR2 SNTAGT. Germline trimming cut 0 bases from V and 5 bases from J; bases unmatched to any gene: 6. This CDR3 comprises 16 residues. Here the CDR3 reads CASSDSVAGGTGELFF. The DNA for the CDR3 is TGTGCCAGCAGTGACTCGGTAGCGGGCGGTACCGGGGAGCTGTTTTTT.

This clonotype turned up a few times. The chain couples TRBV9 to TRBJ1-1; D not certain. Trimming removed 0 bases from V and 5 bases from J, with 11 bases in between. In germline, CDR1 is SGDLS, CDR2 YYNGEE. There are 14 residues in the CDR3. The CDR3 DNA follows: TGTGCCAGCAGCGTAGGGGGTGTACGGACTGAAGCTTTCTTT. Protein product: CASSVGGVRTEAFF. Complete variable domain (other parts from reference TRBV9 and TRBJ1-1): DSGVTQTPKHLITATGQRVTLRCSPRSGDLSVYWYQQSLDQGLQFLIQYYNGEERAKGNILERFSAQQFPDLHSELNLSSLELGDSALYFCASSVGGVRTEAFFGQGTRLTVV.

This clonotype was seen repeatedly, ten times or more. This chain uses TRBV4-1 with TRBJ1-1; D is unclear. From germline, CDR1 is MGHRA and CDR2 YSYEKL. The CDR3 totals 14 residues. Trimming took 0 bases from V and 0 from J, leaving 5 bases between them. CDR3 in amino acids: CASSQETLNTEAFF. The CDR3 DNA sequence: TGCGCCAGCAGCCAAGAAACTCTGAACACTGAAGCTTTCTTT.

This clonotype has at least ten counts. The V gene is TRBV28, the J gene TRBJ2-2; 16 positions agree with TRBD2. Trimming cost V 2 bases and J 6 bases; bases outside gene matches: 3. The CDR3 is 17 residues long. The V gene's germline CDR1 is MDHEN and CDR2 SYDVKM. The CDR3: CASSLGTSGRAAGELFF. The CDR3, as DNA: TGTGCCAGCAGTTTAGGGACTAGCGGGAGGGCCGCCGGGGAGCTGTTTTTT. The whole variable domain, remainder taken from reference TRBV28 and TRBJ2-2, is DVKVTQSSRYLVKRTGEKVFLECVQDMDHENMFWYRQDPGLGLRLIYFSYDVKMKEKGDIPEGYSVSREKKERFSLILESASTNQTSMYLCASSLGTSGRAAGELFFGEGSRLTVL.